This T cell receptor beta chain derives from a study of cytomegalovirus exposure and HLA in healthy donors. Across the whole study: Researchers found that roughly 77% of under 450 genotyped donors fell within the Caucasian-associated ancestry cluster.

The PCR made use of 60 Vbeta and 13 Jbeta primers. How the authors handled the data: In a later analysis, 10 million to 11 million of some 80 million unique beta chains occurred in at least two donors. Sequenced by immunoSEQ multiplex PCR; TCRdb stores in-frame clones only, minus some. That table furnishes V, J and clone size, whereas the DNA furnished D and trimming. This repertoire shows 200,000 to 250,000 clones, over 65% found once; its top ten account for roughly 2.6%. CDR1 and CDR2 from the germline V gene are KGHSH and LQKENI. There are 14 residues in the CDR3. V dropped 3 bases and J dropped 7 bases, with 14 bases sitting between them.

Sequencing used PBMCs. This TCR was sampled from a woman aged 55 to 70 in good health and CMV-seropositive. The chain links TRBV18 to TRBJ2-3, with a possible D match to TRBD2 (5 bases). In nucleotides, the CDR3 is TGTGCCAGCTCACCGGACTCTGGAGGAAATACGCAGTATTTT. Translating it yields CASSPDSGGNTQYF.